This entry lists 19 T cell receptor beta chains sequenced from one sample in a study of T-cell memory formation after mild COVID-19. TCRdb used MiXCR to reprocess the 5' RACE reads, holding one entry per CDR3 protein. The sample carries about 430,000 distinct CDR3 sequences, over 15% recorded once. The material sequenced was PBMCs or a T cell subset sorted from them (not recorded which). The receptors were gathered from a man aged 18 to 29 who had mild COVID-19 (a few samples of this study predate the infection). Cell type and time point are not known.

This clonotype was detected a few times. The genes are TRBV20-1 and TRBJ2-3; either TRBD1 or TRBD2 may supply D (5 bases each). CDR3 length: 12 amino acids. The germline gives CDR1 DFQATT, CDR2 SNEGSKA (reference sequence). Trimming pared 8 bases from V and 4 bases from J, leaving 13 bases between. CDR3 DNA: TGCAGTACCCGAAGGGGAGCAGATACGCAGTATTTT. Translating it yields CSTRRGADTQYF.

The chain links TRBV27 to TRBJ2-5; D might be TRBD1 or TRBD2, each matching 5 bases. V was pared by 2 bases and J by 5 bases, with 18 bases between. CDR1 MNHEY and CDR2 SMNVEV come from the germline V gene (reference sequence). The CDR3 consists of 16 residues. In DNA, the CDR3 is TGTGCCAGCAGTTTAAGGTCAGGAACGAGGGGCGAGACCCAGTACTTC. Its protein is CASSLRSGTRGETQYF.

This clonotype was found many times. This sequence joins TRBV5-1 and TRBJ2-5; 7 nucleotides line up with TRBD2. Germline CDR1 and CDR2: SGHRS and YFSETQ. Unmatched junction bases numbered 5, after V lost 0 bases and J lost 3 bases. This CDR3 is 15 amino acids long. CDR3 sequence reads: CASSLEGLAEETQYF. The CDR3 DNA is TGCGCCAGCAGCTTGGAGGGTCTAGCGGAAGAGACCCAGTACTTC.

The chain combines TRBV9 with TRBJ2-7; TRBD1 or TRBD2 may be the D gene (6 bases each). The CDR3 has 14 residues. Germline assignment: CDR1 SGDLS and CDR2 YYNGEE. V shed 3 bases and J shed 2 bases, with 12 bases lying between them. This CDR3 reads CASSEEGGTYEQYV. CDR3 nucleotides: TGTGCCAGCAGCGAGGAGGGGGGAACCTACGAGCAGTACGTC.

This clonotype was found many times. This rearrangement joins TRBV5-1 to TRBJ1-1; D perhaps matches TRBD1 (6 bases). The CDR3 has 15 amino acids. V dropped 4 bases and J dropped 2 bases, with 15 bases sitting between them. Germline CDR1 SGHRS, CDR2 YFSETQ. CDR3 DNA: TGCGCCAGCAGCGTTGGAGGGGGGGATAACACTGAAGCTTTCTTT. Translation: CASSVGGGDNTEAFF.

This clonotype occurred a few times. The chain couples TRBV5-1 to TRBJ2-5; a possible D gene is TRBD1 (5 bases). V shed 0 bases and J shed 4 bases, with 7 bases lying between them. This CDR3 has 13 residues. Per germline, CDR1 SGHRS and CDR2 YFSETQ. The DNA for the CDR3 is TGCGCCAGCAGCTTGGACAGGAGAGAGACCCAGTACTTC. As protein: CASSLDRRETQYF.

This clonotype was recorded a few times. The CDR3 bases are TGTGCCAGCAGCTTCATAAGGGCGGAACAGGCCGGGAGCTCCTATAATTCACCCCTCCACTTT. Translated: CASSFIRAEQAGSSYNSPLHF. J is TRBJ1-6 and V is TRBV11-2; D is perhaps TRBD1 (5 bases). Germline V gives CDR1 SGHAT, CDR2 FQNNGV. Trimming removed 3 bases at V and 0 bases at J, with 24 bases between. This CDR3 is 21 amino acids long.

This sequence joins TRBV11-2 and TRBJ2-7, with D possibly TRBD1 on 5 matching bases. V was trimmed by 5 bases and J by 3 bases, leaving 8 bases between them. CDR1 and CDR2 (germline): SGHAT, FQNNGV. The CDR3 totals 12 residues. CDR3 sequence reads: CASSRTFYEQYF. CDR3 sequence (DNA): TGTGCCAGCAGCCGGACATTCTACGAGCAGTACTTC.

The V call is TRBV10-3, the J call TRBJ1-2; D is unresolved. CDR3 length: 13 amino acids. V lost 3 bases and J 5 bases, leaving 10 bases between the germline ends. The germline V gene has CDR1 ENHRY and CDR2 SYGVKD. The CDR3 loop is CAISEGWDYGYTF. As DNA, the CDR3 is TGTGCCATCAGTGAAGGTTGGGATTATGGCTACACCTTC.

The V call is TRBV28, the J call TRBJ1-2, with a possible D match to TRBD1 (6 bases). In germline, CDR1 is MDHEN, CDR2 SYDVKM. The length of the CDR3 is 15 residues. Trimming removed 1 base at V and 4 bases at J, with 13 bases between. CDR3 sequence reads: CASSLSGRGGYGYTF. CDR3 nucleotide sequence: TGTGCCAGCAGTTTATCCGGCAGGGGTGGCTATGGCTACACCTTC.

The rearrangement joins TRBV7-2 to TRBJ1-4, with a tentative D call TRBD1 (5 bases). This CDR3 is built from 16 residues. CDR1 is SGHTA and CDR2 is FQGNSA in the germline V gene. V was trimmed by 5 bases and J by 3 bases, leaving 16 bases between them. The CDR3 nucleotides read TGTGCCAGCAGCCCCCCCGGGGCCGAAGCTAATGAAAAACTGTTTTTT. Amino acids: CASSPPGAEANEKLFF.

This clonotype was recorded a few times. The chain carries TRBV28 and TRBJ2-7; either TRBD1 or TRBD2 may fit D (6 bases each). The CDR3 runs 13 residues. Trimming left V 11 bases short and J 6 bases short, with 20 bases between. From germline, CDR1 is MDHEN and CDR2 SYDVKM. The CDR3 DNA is TGTGCCTGCGGACCGGGGGCAGAACTCGAGCAGTACGTC. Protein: CACGPGAELEQYV.

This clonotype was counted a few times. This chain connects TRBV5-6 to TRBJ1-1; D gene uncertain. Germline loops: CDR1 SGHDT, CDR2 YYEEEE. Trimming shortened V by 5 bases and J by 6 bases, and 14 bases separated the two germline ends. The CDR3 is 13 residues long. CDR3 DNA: TGTGCCAGCAGAAGTTGGTTTGGCGCTGAAGCTTTCTTT. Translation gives CASRSWFGAEAFF.

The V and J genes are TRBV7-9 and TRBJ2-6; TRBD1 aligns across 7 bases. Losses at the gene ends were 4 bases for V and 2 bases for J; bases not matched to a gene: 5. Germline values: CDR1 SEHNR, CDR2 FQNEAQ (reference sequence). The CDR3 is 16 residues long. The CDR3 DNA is TGTGCCAGCAGCTCTAACAGGGGAGCTGGGGCCAACGTCCTGACTTTC. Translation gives CASSSNRGAGANVLTF.

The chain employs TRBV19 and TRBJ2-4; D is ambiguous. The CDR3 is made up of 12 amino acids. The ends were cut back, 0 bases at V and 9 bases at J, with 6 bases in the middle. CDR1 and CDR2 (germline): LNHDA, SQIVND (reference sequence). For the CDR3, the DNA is TGTGCCAGTAGTATAGACCAGATCATTCAGTACTTC. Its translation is CASSIDQIIQYF. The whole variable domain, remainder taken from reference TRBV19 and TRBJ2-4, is DGGITQSPKYLFRKEGQNVTLSCEQNLNHDAMYWYRQDPGQGLRLIYYSQIVNDFQKGDIAEGYSVSREKKESFPLTVTSAQKNPTAFYLCASSIDQIIQYFGAGTRLSVL.

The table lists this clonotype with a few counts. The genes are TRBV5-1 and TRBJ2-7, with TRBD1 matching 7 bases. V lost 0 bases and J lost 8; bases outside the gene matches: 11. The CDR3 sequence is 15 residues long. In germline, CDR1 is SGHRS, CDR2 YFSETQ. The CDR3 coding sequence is TGCGCCAGCAGCTTGGCCGACCTCGACAGGGATAAGCAGTACGTC. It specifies CASSLADLDRDKQYV.

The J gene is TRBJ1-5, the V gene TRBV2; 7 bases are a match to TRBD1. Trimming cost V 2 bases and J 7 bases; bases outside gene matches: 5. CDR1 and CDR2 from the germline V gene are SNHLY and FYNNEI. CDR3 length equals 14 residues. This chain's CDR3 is CASSEIGGRQPQHF. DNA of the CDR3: TGTGCCAGCAGTGAAATAGGGGGCAGGCAGCCCCAGCATTTT.

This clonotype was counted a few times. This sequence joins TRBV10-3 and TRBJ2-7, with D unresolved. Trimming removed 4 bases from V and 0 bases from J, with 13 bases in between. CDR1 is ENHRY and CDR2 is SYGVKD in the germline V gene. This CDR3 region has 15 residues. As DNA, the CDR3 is TGTGCCATCAGTGGCGAGACCATGAGCTCCTACGAGCAGTACTTC. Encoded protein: CAISGETMSSYEQYF.

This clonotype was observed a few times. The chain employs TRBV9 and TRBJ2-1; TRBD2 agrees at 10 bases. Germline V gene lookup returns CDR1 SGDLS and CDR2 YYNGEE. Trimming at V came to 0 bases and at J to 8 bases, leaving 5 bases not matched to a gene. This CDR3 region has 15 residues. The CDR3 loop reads CASSVGSGGAHEQFF. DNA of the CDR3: TGTGCCAGCAGCGTAGGGAGCGGGGGGGCCCATGAGCAGTTCTTC.